The clone carrying this T cell receptor beta chain came up once. Its antigen is as yet unknown. The data stem from a study of cytomegalovirus exposure and HLA in healthy donors. Overall study: Of roughly 360 genotyped donors, roughly 81% grouped in the Caucasian-associated ancestry cluster.

The PCR had 60 Vbeta and 13 Jbeta primers. Generated by immunoSEQ multiplex PCR, the TCRdb table keeps only in-frame clones and is missing some. The repertoire holds 110,000 to 150,000 clones, around 76% seen once, with over 2.5% in the top ten. Study-level points and caveats: Highly shared sequence variants in one cluster were likely a sequencing artifact. Researchers reported in a later analysis that common viral pathogens appeared linked to several top clusters.

Sample: PBMCs. The receptor comes from a male donor in good health and CMV-seronegative.

The CDR3 spells CASSFRPGQGNEKLFF. CDR3 DNA: TGCGCCAGCAGCTTTCGACCGGGACAGGGGAATGAAAAACTGTTTTTT. The chain uses TRBV5-1 and TRBJ1-4, with TRBD1 matching over 10 bases. CDR3 length: 16 residues. Germline V CDR1 and CDR2: SGHRS, YFSETQ. V shed 2 bases and J 5 bases; nucleotides not matched to a gene: 6.